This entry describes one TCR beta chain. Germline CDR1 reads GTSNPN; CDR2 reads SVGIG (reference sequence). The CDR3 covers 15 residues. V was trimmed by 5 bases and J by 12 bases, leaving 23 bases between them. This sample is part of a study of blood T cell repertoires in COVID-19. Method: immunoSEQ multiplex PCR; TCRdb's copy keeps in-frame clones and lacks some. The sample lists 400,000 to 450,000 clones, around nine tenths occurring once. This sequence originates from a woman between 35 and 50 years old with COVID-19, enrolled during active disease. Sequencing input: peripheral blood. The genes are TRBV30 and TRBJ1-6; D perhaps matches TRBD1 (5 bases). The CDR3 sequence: CAWRPRVGPGGPLHF. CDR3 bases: TGTGCCTGGCGCCCCCGGGTCGGCCCGGGGGGACCCCTCCACTTT.